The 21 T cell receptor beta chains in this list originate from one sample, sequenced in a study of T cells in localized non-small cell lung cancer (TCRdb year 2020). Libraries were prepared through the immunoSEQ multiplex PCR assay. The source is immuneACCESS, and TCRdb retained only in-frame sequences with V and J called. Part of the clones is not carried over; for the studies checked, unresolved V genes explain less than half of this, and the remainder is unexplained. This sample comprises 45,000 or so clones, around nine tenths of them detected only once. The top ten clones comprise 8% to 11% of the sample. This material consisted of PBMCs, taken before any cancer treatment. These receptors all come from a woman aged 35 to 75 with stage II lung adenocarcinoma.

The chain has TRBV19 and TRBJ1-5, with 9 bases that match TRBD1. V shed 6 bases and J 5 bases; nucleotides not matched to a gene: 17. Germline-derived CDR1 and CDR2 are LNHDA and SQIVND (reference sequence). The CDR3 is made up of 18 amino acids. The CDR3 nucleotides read TGTGCCAGTAGCCGACCAACAGGGGGCGCGTTTGGAGATCAGCCCCAGCATTTT. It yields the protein CASSRPTGGAFGDQPQHF. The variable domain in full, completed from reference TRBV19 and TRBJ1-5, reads DGGITQSPKYLFRKEGQNVTLSCEQNLNHDAMYWYRQDPGQGLRLIYYSQIVNDFQKGDIAEGYSVSREKKESFPLTVTSAQKNPTAFYLCASSRPTGGAFGDQPQHFGDGTRLSIL.

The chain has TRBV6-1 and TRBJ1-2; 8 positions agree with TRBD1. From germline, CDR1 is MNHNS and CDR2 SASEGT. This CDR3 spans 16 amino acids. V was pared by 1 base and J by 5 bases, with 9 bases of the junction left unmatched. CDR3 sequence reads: CASSEVPQGAAYGYTF. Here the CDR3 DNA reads TGTGCCAGCAGTGAAGTTCCCCAGGGGGCCGCGTATGGCTACACCTTC.

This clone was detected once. In nucleotides, the CDR3 is TGTGCCAGCATGGGGGTCACTATTAACTATGGCTACACCTTC. It translates to CASMGVTINYGYTF. The chain couples TRBV6-1 to TRBJ1-2, with D tentatively TRBD1 (5 bases). Between the trimmed V and J ends, which lost 7 bases and 1 base, there was a span of 13 bases. Germline assignment: CDR1 MNHNS and CDR2 SASEGT. The CDR3 loop spans 14 amino acids.

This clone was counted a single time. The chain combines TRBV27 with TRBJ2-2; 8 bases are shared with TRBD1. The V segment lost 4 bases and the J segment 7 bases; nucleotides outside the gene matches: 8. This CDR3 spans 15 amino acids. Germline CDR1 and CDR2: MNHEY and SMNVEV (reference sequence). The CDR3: CASSSGQGRSGELFF. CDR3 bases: TGTGCCAGCAGTTCCGGACAGGGTAGGAGCGGGGAGCTGTTTTTT.

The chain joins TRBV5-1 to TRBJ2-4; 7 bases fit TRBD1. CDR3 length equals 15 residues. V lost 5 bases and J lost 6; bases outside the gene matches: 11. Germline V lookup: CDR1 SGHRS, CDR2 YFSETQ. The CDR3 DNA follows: TGCGCCAGCAGTCCTGACAGGGCCTCATTAAACATTCAGTACTTC. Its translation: CASSPDRASLNIQYF.

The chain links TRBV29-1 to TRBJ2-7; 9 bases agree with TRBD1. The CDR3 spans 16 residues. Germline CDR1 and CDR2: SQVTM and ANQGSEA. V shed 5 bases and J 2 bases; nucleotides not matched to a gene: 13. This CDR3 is CSVLSLGQGNTYEQYF. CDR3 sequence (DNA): TGCAGCGTTCTGAGCCTAGGACAGGGGAATACCTACGAGCAGTACTTC.

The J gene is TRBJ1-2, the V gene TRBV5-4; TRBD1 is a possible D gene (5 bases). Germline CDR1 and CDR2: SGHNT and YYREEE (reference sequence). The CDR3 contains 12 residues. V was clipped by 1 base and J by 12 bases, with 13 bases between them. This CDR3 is CASSLQGRRNTF. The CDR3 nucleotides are TGTGCCAGCAGCTTGCAGGGCCGGAGAAACACCTTC.

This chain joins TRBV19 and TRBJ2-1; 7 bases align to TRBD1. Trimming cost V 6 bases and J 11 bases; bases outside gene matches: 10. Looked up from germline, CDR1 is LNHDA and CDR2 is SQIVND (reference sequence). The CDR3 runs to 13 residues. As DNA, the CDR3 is TGTGCCAGTAGACAGGGGTCCGCTGGGCAGCAGTTCTTC. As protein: CASRQGSAGQQFF.

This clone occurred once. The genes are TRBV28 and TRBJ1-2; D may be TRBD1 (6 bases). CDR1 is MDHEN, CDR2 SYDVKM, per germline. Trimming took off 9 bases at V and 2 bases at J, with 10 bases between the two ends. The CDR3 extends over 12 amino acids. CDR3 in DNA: TGTGCCAGTTTTACAGGGAACTATGGCTACACCTTC. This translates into CASFTGNYGYTF.

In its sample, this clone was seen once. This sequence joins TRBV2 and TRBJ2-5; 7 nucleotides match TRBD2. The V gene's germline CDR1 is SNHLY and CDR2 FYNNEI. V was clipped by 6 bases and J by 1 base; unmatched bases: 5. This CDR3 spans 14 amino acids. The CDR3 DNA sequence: TGTGCCAGCAGCGCTTGGGGGGGCCAAGAGACCCAGTACTTC. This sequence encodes CASSAWGGQETQYF.

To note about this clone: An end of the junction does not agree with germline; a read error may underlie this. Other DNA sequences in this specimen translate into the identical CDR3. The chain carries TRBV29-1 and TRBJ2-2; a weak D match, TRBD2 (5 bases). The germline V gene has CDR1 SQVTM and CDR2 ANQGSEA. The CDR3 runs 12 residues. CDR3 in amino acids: CSVERHTGELFF. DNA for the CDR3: TGCAGCGTTGAAAGACACACCGGGGAGCTGTTCTTT.

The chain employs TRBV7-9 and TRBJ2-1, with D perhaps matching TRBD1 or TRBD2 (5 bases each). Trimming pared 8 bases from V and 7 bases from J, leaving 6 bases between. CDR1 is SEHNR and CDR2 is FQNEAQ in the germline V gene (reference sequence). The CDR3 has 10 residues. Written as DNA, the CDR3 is TGTGCCAGCGAGGGGAATGAGCAGTTCTTC. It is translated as CASEGNEQFF.

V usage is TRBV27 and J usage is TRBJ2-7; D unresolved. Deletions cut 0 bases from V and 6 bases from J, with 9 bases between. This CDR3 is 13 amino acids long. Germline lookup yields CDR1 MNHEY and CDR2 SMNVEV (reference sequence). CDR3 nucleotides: TGTGCCAGCAGTTTATCGTTTGCCGTCGAGCAGTACTTC. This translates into CASSLSFAVEQYF.

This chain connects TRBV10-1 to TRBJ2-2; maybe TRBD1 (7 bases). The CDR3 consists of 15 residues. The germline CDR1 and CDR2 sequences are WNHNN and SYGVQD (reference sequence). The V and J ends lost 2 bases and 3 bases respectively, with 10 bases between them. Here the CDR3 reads CASSEPRGDTGELFF. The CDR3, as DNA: TGCGCCAGCAGTGAGCCCAGGGGGGACACCGGGGAGCTGTTTTTT.

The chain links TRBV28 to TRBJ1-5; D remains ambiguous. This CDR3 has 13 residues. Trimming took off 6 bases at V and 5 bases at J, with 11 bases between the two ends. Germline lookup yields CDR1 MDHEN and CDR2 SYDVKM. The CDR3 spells CASRWRVDQPQHF. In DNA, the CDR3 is TGTGCCAGCAGATGGAGGGTGGATCAGCCCCAGCATTTT.

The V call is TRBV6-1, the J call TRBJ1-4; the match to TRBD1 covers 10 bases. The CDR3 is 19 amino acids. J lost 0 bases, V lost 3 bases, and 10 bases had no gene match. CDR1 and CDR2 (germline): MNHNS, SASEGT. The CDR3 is CASSDLFSGTGATNEKLFF. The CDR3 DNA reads TGTGCCAGCAGTGACTTATTCTCCGGGACAGGGGCAACTAATGAAAAACTGTTTTTT.

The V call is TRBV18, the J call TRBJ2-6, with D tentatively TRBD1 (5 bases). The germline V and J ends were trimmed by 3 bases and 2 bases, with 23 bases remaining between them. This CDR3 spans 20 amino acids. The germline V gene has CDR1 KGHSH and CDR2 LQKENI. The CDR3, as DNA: TGTGCCAGCTCACCCTTCCTCTTACAGGCAGGATTTACTGGGGCCAACGTCCTGACTTTC. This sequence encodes CASSPFLLQAGFTGANVLTF. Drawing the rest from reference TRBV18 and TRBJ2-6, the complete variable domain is NAGVMQNPRHLVRRRGQEARLRCSPMKGHSHVYWYRQLPEEGLKFMVYLQKENIIDESGMPKERFSAEFPKEGPSILRIQQVVRGDSAAYFCASSPFLLQAGFTGANVLTFGAGSRLTVL.

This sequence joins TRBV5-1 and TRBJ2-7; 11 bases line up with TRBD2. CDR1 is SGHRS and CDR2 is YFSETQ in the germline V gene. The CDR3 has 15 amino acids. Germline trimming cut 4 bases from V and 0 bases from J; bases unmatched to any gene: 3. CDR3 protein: CASSLLAGGSYEQYF. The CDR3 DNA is TGCGCCAGCAGCCTCCTAGCGGGGGGCTCCTACGAGCAGTACTTC.

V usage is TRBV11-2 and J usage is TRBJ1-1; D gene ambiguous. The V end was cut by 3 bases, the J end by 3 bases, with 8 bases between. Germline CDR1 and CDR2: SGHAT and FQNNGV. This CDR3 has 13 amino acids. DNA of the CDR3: TGTGCCAGCAGCTTTAAAGAGGACACTGAAGCTTTCTTT. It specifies CASSFKEDTEAFF.

CDR3 nucleotide sequence: TGCGCCAGCAGCTTGGCGGTGAGCTCCTACAATGAGCAGTTCTTC. It translates to CASSLAVSSYNEQFF. The gene calls are TRBV5-1 and TRBJ2-1; D unresolved. Germline V gene sequence: CDR1 SGHRS, CDR2 YFSETQ. The CDR3 consists of 15 residues. The V end was cut by 0 bases, the J end by 0 bases, with 7 bases between.

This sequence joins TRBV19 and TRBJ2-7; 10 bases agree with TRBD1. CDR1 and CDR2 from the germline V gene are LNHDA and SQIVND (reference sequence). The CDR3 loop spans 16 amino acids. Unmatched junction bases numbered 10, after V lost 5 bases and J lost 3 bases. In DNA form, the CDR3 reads TGTGCCAGTAGTTTCCTTTTGGGACAGGGGAGCTACGAGCAGTACTTC. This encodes CASSFLLGQGSYEQYF.